Listed below are T cell receptor beta chains from one sample, sequenced in a study of T cell responses to AZD1222 COVID-19 vaccine. TCRdb's copy holds only in-frame clones and misses some; the assay was immunoSEQ multiplex PCR. The sample has some 120,000 clones; 91% are singletons. The specimen comprised peripheral blood, sampled on day 0 of AZD1222 vaccination. Source of these receptors: an adult in good health. The CDR3 runs from the conserved cysteine through the conserved F or W. A D gene is named only where the DNA matches it firmly.

J gene: TRBJ1-5
D gene: TRBD1
CDR3 length: 13
V gene: TRBV29-1
CDR3 DNA: TGCAGCGTAGGACAGGGGGTTGGACAGCCCCAGCATTTT
CDR3 protein: CSVGQGVGQPQHF

J gene: TRBJ2-3
D gene: NA
CDR3 length: 16
V gene: TRBV5-1
CDR3 DNA: TGCGCCAGCAGCTTGCCTCCCGGGCCCAGCACAGATACGCAGTATTTT
CDR3 protein: CASSLPPGPSTDTQYF

J gene: TRBJ2-3
D gene: NA
CDR3 length: 11
V gene: TRBV27
CDR3 DNA: TGTGCCAGCAGGGTGGGAGATACGCAGTATTTT
CDR3 protein: CASRVGDTQYF

J gene: TRBJ2-1
D gene: NA
CDR3 length: 13
V gene: TRBV11-1
CDR3 DNA: TGTGCCAGCAGCTTAGCGCCGCGCGATGAGCAGTTCTTC
CDR3 protein: CASSLAPRDEQFF

J gene: TRBJ1-2
D gene: NA
CDR3 length: 15
V gene: TRBV4-2
CDR3 DNA: TGTGCCAGCAGCCCGGGACCCGCTGGGAGCTATGGCTACACCTTC
CDR3 protein: CASSPGPAGSYGYTF

J gene: TRBJ1-5
D gene: TRBD1
CDR3 length: 18
V gene: TRBV5-5
CDR3 DNA: TGTGCCAGCAGCTTGCCAATCGGGACAGATTATAGCAATCAGCCCCAGCATTTT
CDR3 protein: CASSLPIGTDYSNQPQHF

J gene: TRBJ1-3
D gene: NA
CDR3 length: 15
V gene: TRBV23-1
CDR3 DNA: TGCGCCAGCAGTCCCAGTAAAGGGTTTGGAAACACCATATATTTT
CDR3 protein: CASSPSKGFGNTIYF

J gene: TRBJ1-1
D gene: TRBD1
CDR3 length: 16
V gene: TRBV14
CDR3 DNA: TGTGCCAGCAGCCAACCTACCAGACAGGGGGTCACTGAAGCTTTCTTT
CDR3 protein: CASSQPTRQGVTEAFF

J gene: TRBJ2-7
D gene: TRBD2
CDR3 length: 16
V gene: TRBV7-2
CDR3 DNA: TGTGCCAGCAGCTATGGGCGGGAGTACGCTACTACCGAGCAGTACTTC
CDR3 protein: CASSYGREYATTEQYF

J gene: TRBJ1-2
D gene: NA
CDR3 length: 14
V gene: TRBV5-1
CDR3 DNA: TGCGCCAGCAGCTTGGAGGGCAGGGACTATGGCTACACCTTC
CDR3 protein: CASSLEGRDYGYTF